This TCR beta chain appears in the sequencing data of a study of blood T cells in healthy people across ages. V gave up 0 bases and J gave up 5 bases; unmatched junction bases: 10. Germline loops: CDR1 DFQATT, CDR2 SNEGSKA (reference sequence). The CDR3 length is 16 residues. It was with a sample-barcoded 5' primer and a J-beta primer mix that a second PCR of roughly 7 to 12 cycles was run. TCRdb re-analysed the 5' RACE reads in MiXCR, keeping a single row per CDR3 protein. Among 1.5 million to 2 million distinct CDR3 sequences, 28% were seen once, and the ten largest hold around 7.7%. This TCR derives from a woman aged 30 to 39 in good health. Sample: blood. The rearrangement links TRBV20-1 to TRBJ2-1; TRBD2 matches 7 bases. The CDR3 here is CSARDSREGWDNEQFF. CDR3 nucleotides: TGCAGTGCTAGAGATAGTAGGGAGGGCTGGGACAATGAGCAGTTCTTC.